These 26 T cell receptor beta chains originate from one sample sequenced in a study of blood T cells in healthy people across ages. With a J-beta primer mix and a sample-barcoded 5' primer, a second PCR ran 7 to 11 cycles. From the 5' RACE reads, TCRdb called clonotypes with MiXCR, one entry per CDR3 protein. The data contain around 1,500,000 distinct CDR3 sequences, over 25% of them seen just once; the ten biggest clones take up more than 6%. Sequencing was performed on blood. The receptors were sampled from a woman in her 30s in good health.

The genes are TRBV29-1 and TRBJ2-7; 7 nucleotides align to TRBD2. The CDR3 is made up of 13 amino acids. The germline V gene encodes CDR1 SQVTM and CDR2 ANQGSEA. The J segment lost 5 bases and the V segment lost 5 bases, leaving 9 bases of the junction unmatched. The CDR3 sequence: CSVRWGGPHEQYF. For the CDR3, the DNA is TGCAGCGTTCGCTGGGGAGGGCCCCACGAGCAGTACTTC.

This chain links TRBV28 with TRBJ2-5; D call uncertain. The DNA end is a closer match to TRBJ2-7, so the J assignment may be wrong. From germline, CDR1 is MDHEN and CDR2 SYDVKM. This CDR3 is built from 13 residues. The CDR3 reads CASSAPPGYEQYF. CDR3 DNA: TGTGCCAGCAGTGCGCCCCCCGGCTACGAGCAGTACTTC.

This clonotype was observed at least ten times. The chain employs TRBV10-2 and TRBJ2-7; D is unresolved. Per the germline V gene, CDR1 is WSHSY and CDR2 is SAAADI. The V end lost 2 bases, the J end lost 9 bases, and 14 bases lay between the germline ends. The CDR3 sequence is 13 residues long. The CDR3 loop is CASSERAGDGQYF. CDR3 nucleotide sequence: TGCGCCAGCAGTGAGAGGGCCGGTGATGGGCAGTACTTC.

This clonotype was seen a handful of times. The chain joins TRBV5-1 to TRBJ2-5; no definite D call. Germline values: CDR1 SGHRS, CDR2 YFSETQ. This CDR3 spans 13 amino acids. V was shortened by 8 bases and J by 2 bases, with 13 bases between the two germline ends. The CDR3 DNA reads TGCGCCAGTAATGAAGGTCGGCAAGAGACCCAGTACTTC. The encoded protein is CASNEGRQETQYF.

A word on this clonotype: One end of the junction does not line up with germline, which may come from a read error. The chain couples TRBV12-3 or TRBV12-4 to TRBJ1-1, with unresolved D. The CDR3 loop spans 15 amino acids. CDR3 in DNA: TGTGCCAGCAGCTTAGCAGGCGTACCACACACTGAAGCTTTCTTT. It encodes CASSLAGVPHTEAFF.

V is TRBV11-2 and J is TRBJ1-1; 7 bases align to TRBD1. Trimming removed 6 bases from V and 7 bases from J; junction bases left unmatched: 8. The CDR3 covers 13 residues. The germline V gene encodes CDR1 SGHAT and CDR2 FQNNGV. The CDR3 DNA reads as TGTGCCAGCAGTTTCCGGGGGACAGTTGAAGCTTTCTTT. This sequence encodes CASSFRGTVEAFF.

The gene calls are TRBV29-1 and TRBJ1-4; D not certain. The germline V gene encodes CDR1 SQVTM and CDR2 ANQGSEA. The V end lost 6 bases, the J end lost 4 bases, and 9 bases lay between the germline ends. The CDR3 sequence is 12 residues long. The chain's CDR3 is CSVNSNNEKLFF. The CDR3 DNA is TGCAGCGTGAACAGTAATAATGAAAAACTGTTTTTT.

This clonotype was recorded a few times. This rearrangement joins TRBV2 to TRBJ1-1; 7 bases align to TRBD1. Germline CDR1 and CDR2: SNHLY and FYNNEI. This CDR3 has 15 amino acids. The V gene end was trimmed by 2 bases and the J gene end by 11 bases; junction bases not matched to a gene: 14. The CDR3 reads CASSEFSRQGIGAFF. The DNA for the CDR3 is TGTGCCAGCAGTGAATTTTCACGACAGGGTATCGGCGCTTTCTTT.

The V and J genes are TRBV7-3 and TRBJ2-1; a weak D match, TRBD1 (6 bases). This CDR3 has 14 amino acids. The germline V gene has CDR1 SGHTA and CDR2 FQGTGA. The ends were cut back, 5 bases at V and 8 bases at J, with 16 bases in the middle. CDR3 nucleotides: TGTGCCAGCAGCCCGGGAACAGGGATCGATGAGCAGTTCTTC. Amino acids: CASSPGTGIDEQFF.

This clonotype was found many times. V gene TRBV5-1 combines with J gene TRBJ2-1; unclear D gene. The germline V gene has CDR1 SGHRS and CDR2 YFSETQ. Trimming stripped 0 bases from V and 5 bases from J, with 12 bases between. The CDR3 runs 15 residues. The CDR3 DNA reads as TGCGCCAGCAGCTTGGGTATGGGTGGAAACAATGAGCAGTTCTTC. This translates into CASSLGMGGNNEQFF.

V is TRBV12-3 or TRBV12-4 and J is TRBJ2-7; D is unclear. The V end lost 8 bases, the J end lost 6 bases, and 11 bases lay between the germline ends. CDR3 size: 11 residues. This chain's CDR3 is CASGSPIEQYF. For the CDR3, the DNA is TGTGCCAGCGGTTCCCCCATCGAGCAGTACTTC.

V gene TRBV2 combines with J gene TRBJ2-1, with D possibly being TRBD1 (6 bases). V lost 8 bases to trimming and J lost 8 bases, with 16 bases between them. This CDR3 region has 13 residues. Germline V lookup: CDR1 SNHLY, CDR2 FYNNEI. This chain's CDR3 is CASGGGYGDEQFF. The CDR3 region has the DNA TGTGCCAGCGGGGGCGGCTATGGCGATGAGCAGTTCTTC. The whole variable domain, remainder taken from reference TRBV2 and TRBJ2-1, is EPEVTQTPSHQVTQMGQEVILRCVPISNHLYFYWYRQILGQKVEFLVSFYNNEISEKSEIFDDQFSVERPDGSNFTLKIRSTKLEDSAMYFCASGGGYGDEQFFGPGTRLTVL.

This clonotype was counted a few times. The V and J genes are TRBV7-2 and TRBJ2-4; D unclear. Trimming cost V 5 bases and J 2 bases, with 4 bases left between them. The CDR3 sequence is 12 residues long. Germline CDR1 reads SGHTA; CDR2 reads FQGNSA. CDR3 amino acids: CASSTPKNIQYF. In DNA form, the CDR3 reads TGTGCCAGCAGCACCCCCAAAAACATTCAGTACTTC.

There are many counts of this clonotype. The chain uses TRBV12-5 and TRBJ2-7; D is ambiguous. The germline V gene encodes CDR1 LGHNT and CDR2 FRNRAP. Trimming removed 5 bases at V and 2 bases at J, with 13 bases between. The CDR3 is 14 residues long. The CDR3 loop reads CASGLRRAPYEQYF. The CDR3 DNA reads TGTGCTAGTGGTCTCAGACGGGCCCCCTACGAGCAGTACTTC.

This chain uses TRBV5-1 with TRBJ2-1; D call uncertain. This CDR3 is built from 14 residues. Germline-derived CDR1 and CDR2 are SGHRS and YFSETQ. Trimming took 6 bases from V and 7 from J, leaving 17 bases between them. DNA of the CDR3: TGCGCCAGCACTTTGGGCCAAGGGTGGAATGAGCAGTTCTTC. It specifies CASTLGQGWNEQFF.

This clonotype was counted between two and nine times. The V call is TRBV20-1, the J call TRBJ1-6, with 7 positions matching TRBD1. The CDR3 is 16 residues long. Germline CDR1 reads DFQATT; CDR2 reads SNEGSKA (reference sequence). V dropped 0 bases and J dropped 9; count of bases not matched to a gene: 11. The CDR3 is CSARDQARGSSSPLHF. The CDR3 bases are TGCAGTGCTAGAGATCAGGCCAGGGGGTCTAGTTCACCCCTCCACTTT.

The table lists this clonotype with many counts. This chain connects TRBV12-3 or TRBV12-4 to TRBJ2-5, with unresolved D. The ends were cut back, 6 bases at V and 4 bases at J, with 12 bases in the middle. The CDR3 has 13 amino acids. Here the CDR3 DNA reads TGTGCCAGCAGCACCACCGGGCCAGAGACCCAGTACTTC. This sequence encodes CASSTTGPETQYF.

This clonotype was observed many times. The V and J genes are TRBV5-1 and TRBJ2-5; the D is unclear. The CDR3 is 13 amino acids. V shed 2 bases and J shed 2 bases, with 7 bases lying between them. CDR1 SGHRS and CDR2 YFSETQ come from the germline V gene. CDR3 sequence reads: CASSFSAQETQYF. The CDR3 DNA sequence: TGCGCCAGCAGCTTTTCCGCGCAAGAGACCCAGTACTTC. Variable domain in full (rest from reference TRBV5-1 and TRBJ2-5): KAGVTQTPRYLIKTRGQQVTLSCSPISGHRSVSWYQQTPGQGLQFLFEYFSETQRNKGNFPGRFSGRQFSNSRSEMNVSTLELGDSALYLCASSFSAQETQYFGPGTRLLVL.

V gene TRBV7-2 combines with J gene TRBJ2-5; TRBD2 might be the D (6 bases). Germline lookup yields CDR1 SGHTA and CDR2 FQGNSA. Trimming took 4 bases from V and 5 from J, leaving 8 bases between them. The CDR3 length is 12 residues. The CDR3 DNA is TGTGCCAGCAGCTGGGACTTTGAGACCCAGTACTTC. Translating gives CASSWDFETQYF. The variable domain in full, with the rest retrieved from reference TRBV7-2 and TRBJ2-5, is GAGVSQSPSNKVTEKGKDVELRCDPISGHTALYWYRQSLGQGLEFLIYFQGNSAPDKSGLPSDRFSAERTGGSVSTLTIQRTQQEDSAVYLCASSWDFETQYFGPGTRLLVL.

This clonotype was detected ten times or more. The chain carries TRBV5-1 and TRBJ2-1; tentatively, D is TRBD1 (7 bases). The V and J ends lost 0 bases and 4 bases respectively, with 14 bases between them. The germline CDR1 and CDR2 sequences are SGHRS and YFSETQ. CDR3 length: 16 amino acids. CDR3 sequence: CASSLAGGGQYNEQFF. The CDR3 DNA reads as TGCGCCAGCAGCTTGGCAGGAGGGGGACAGTACAATGAGCAGTTCTTC.

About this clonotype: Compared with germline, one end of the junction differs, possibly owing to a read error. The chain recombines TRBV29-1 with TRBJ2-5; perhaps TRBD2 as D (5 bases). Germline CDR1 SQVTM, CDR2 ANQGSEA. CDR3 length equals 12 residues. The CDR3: CSAKLGLETQYF. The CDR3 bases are TGTAGCGCAAAACTAGGGCTAGAGACCCAGTACTTC.

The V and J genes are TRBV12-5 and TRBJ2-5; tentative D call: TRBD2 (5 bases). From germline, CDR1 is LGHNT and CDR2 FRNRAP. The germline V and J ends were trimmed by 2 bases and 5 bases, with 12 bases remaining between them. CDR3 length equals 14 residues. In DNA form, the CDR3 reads TGTGCTAGTGGTTTGACTCCGAGGGTTGAGACCCAGTACTTC. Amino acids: CASGLTPRVETQYF.

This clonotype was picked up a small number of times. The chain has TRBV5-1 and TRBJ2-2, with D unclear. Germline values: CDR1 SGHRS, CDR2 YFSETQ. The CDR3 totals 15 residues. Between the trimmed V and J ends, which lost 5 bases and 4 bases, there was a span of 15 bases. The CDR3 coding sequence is TGCGCCAGCAGGAACCTACCCAGGAGCACCGGGGAGCTGTTTTTT. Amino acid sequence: CASRNLPRSTGELFF.

DNA of the CDR3: TGTGCCAGCAGGTTTCAGGCCGGGAGCACAGATACGCAGTATTTT. Its translation: CASRFQAGSTDTQYF. The rearrangement joins TRBV7-9 to TRBJ2-3; no clear D gene. The CDR3 totals 15 residues. V lost 6 bases and J 0 bases, leaving 13 bases between the germline ends. CDR1 is SEHNR and CDR2 is FQNEAQ in the germline V gene (reference sequence). The variable domain in full, completed from reference TRBV7-9 and TRBJ2-3, reads DTGVSQNPRHKITKRGQNVTFRCDPISEHNRLYWYRQTLGQGPEFLTYFQNEAQLEKSRLLSDRFSAERPKGSFSTLEIQRTEQGDSAMYLCASRFQAGSTDTQYFGPGTRLTVL.

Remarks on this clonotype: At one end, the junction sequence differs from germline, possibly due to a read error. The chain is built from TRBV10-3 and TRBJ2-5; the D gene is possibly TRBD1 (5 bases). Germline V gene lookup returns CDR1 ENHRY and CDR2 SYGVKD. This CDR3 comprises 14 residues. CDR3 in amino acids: CAIRESGAPEAQYF. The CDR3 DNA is TGTGCCATCAGGGAGTCTGGGGCCCCAGAGGCCCAGTACTTC.

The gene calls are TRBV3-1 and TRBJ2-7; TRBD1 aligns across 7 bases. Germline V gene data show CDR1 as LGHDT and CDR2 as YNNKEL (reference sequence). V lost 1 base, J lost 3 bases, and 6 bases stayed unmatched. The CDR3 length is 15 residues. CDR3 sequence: CASSQGPGQIYEQYF. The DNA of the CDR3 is TGTGCCAGCAGCCAAGGGCCGGGACAGATCTACGAGCAGTACTTC.